This T cell receptor beta chain was retrieved from a study of blood T cells in healthy people across ages. CDR3 length: 14 amino acids. Germline CDR1 MNHNY, CDR2 SVGAGI (reference sequence). Trimming pared 7 bases from V and 1 base from J, leaving 13 bases between. Alongside a J-beta primer mix, a sample-barcoded 5' primer served in a second PCR lasting about 7 to 12 cycles. TCRdb called the 5' RACE reads again in MiXCR, with one record for every CDR3 protein. Of about 640,000 distinct CDR3 sequences in the sample, 45% to 65% were seen once. The chain recombines TRBV6-6 with TRBJ1-1; D might be TRBD1 (6 bases). This clonotype was obtained from a man aged 55 to 70 in good health. Sequences were obtained from blood. CDR3 in amino acids: CASNYPGANTEAFF. The CDR3 nucleotides are TGTGCCAGCAATTATCCAGGGGCGAACACTGAAGCTTTCTTT.